Listed below are T cell receptor beta chains from one sample, sequenced in a study of T-cell reconstitution after alpha-beta-depleted transplantation in children. TCRdb redid the calling of the PCR reads with MiXCR, one entry per CDR3 protein. The data contain 200,000 to 250,000 distinct CDR3 sequences, roughly 8.2% of them singletons. The sample here was PBMCs, mostly from graft donor cells, taken 180 days after TCRalphabeta/CD19-depleted stem cell transplant. Receptor source: a male patient younger than 18 who had a stem cell transplant for acute lymphoblastic leukemia, so the T cells may come from the graft donor. Both conserved end residues are part of each CDR3. D genes are given only for firm matches. The size field is filled for only some rows; it gives once, few, many or a size class.

TRBV27	-	many	15	TRBJ2-7	TGTGCCAGCAGTCGCGGGGTAGGCCCTACCCACGAGCAGTACTTC	CASSRGVGPTHEQYF
TRBV12-3/TRBV12-4	TRBD2	many	17	TRBJ2-2	TGTGCCAGCAGTTTCCGTCCGGCTAGCGGCCCCCTCGGGGAGCTGTTTTTT	CASSFRPASGPLGELFF
TRBV19	-	-	16	TRBJ1-2	TGTGCCAGTACCCCGGACAAGGCCATCACAACTTATGGCTACACCTTC	CASTPDKAITTYGYTF
TRBV11-2	TRBD1	many	19	TRBJ2-5	TGTGCCAGCAGCTTAGAGGGGCTCGGGACAGGGGGCCTGGGGGAGACCCAGTACTTC	CASSLEGLGTGGLGETQYF
TRBV12-3/TRBV12-4	-	many	13	TRBJ2-7	TGTGCCAGCAGTTTGGAATCCTCCTACGAGCAGTACTTC	CASSLESSYEQYF
TRBV3-1	TRBD2	many	16	TRBJ2-3	TGTGCCAGCAGCCTTCATAGCGGGGGAAACACAGATACGCAGTATTTT	CASSLHSGGNTDTQYF
TRBV2	-	-	11	TRBJ1-1	TGTGCCAGCAGATCGGGGGGTGAAGCTTTCTTT	CASRSGGEAFF
TRBV5-1	TRBD1	many	13	TRBJ1-2	TGCGCCAGCAGCTTGGAGGGGGCGGGAGGCTACACCTTC	CASSLEGAGGYTF
TRBV5-1	TRBD1	many	15	TRBJ1-1	TGCGCCAGCAGCTACCACAGGGGGAAAAACACTGAAGCTTTCTTT	CASSYHRGKNTEAFF
TRBV12-3/TRBV12-4	TRBD1	many	16	TRBJ1-3	TGTGCCAGCACCACGGACAGGTCTTACTCTGGAAACACCATATATTTT	CASTTDRSYSGNTIYF
TRBV20-1	-	many	13	TRBJ2-3	TGCAGTGCTAGGACAGTGCCCACAAATACGCAGTATTTT	CSARTVPTNTQYF
TRBV12-3/TRBV12-4	-	many	11	TRBJ2-5	TGTGCCAGCAGGCAGAGGGAGACCCAGTACTTC	CASRQRETQYF
TRBV2	TRBD2	many	14	TRBJ2-1	TGTGCCCTCAGGGCGGGAGGGGGCTACAATGAGCAGTTCTTC	CALRAGGGYNEQFF
TRBV12-5	TRBD1	many	18	TRBJ2-3	TGTGCTAGTGGTTTGGACCGAGAGGGGGCCCCGGGCACAGATACGCAGTATTTT	CASGLDREGAPGTDTQYF
TRBV6-5	-	many	14	TRBJ1-6	TGTGCCAGCAGCACCACGGGGGATAATTCACCCCTCCACTTT	CASSTTGDNSPLHF
TRBV5-1	TRBD2	-	15	TRBJ2-7	TGCGCCATCACTCCTGCACTAGCGTTTTCCTACGAGCAGTACTTC	CAITPALAFSYEQYF
TRBV4-1	TRBD1	many	16	TRBJ2-7	TGCGCCAGCAGCCAAGATCACCGGACAGGGGGGGACGAGCAGTACTTC	CASSQDHRTGGDEQYF
TRBV28	-	-	15	TRBJ2-5	TGTGCCAGCAGTGTATTCGGGAGAAGCGGTGAGACCCAGTACTTC	CASSVFGRSGETQYF
TRBV3-1	TRBD2	many	15	TRBJ2-3	TGTGCCAGCAGCCCCGGGACTAGCAATTCAGATACGCAGTATTTT	CASSPGTSNSDTQYF
TRBV29-1	-	many	13	TRBJ1-1	TGCAGCGTTGGGGGGGCCATTTACACTGAAGCTTTCTTT	CSVGGAIYTEAFF
TRBV7-8	TRBD1	few	16	TRBJ2-7	TGTGCCAGCAGCTTAGCGGGGACAGGGGGCTACTACGAGCAGTACTTC	CASSLAGTGGYYEQYF
TRBV5-1	-	many	14	TRBJ2-4	TGCGCCAGCAGCTTGGATGGACCCAAAAACATTCAGTACTTC	CASSLDGPKNIQYF
TRBV11-3	-	-	16	TRBJ2-3	TGTGCCAGCAGCGTCTACAGTGGGCCCCGCACAGATACGCAGTATTTT	CASSVYSGPRTDTQYF
TRBV18	TRBD2	many	14	TRBJ2-7	TGTGCCAGCTCACCGCTAGCGGTGTCCTACGAGCAGTACTTC	CASSPLAVSYEQYF
TRBV20-1	TRBD1	many	11	TRBJ1-1	TGCAGCGTACCCCAGGGGGCTCGAGCTTTCTTT	CSVPQGARAFF
TRBV5-6	-	-	14	TRBJ1-2	TGTGCCAGCAGCTTGGGGGGCTCCTACTATGGCTACACCTTC	CASSLGGSYYGYTF
TRBV28	-	many	14	TRBJ1-5	TGTGCCAGCAGGCGGGGGAGGAACAATCAGCCCCAGCATTTT	CASRRGRNNQPQHF
TRBV14	-	-	13	TRBJ2-5	TGTGCCAGCAGCCAAGGCCTATTAGAGACCCAGTACTTC	CASSQGLLETQYF
TRBV5-1	-	many	12	TRBJ2-5	TGCGCCAGCAGCCGTCCCTCCAAGACCCAGTACTTC	CASSRPSKTQYF
TRBV5-5	TRBD2	many	14	TRBJ2-7	TGTGCCAGCAGCGAGGGACTAGCGGGCTACGAGCAGTACTTC	CASSEGLAGYEQYF
TRBV12-3/TRBV12-4	-	many	12	TRBJ2-2	TGTGCCAGCAGTTTAAGGTCCAGGGAGCTGTTTTTT	CASSLRSRELFF
TRBV6-5	-	many	15	TRBJ2-7	TGTGCCAGCAGTTCGCAGACAGCCTGGAGCTACGAGCAGTACTTC	CASSSQTAWSYEQYF
TRBV6-5	-	many	14	TRBJ1-5	TGTGCCAGCAGTAGACTTTATAGCAATCAGCCCCAGCATTTT	CASSRLYSNQPQHF
TRBV6-2/TRBV6-3	-	many	13	TRBJ2-7	TGTGCCAGCAGTTATCATGGGAGCTACGAGCAGTACTTC	CASSYHGSYEQYF
TRBV4-3	-	many	14	TRBJ1-1	TGCGCCAGCAGCCAAGAAAGGGCGAACACTGAAGCTTTCTTT	CASSQERANTEAFF
TRBV12-3/TRBV12-4	TRBD2	many	14	TRBJ2-1	TGTGCCAGCAGTGCCGGGGGGGGCTACAATGAGCAGTTCTTC	CASSAGGGYNEQFF
TRBV12-5	TRBD1	many	15	TRBJ2-5	TGTGCTAGTGGTTTAGGTCAGGGGGCTCAAGAGACCCAGTACTTC	CASGLGQGAQETQYF
TRBV3-1	-	-	13	TRBJ1-5	TGTGCCAGCAGCCATGGGGGCGGGGGGCCCCAGCATTTT	CASSHGGGGPQHF
TRBV13	-	many	14	TRBJ1-2	TGTGCCAGCAGCGCTACCCGAGGAGGAAATGGCTACACCTTC	CASSATRGGNGYTF
TRBV5-1	-	many	18	TRBJ2-2	TGCGCCAGCAGTAAACAGGGAAGACCATCGTGGGGGACCGGGGAGCTGTTTTTT	CASSKQGRPSWGTGELFF
TRBV10-3	TRBD1	many	13	TRBJ1-5	TGTGCCAGCTGGACAGGCTCCTATCAGCCCCAGCATTTT	CASWTGSYQPQHF
TRBV7-2	-	-	12	TRBJ2-5	TGTGCCAGCAGGTTTCGAAGGGAGACCCAGTACTTC	CASRFRRETQYF